This T cell receptor beta chain was obtained from a study of cytomegalovirus exposure and HLA in healthy donors. Study results and caveats: Published work reported that the classifier diagnosed cytomegalovirus status with high specificity and sensitivity.

Only in-frame clones appear in the TCRdb table, and some are missing; sequencing was by immunoSEQ multiplex PCR. Here the sample spans roughly 70,000 clones, about 93% being singletons. Trimming took 4 bases from V and 9 from J; bases not matched to a gene: 12. From germline, CDR1 is MNHNS and CDR2 SASEGT. The length of the CDR3 is 15 residues. The validation cohort, a group of roughly 120 subjects, included the donors and was separate from the approximately 680-subject first cohort. As regards this clone: Its antigen is still unknown.

The clonotype was recovered from a man aged 18 to 29 in good health and CMV-seropositive. Sequencing was carried out using PBMCs. This chain uses TRBV6-1 with TRBJ2-7; the match to TRBD2 covers 10 bases. The CDR3 here is CASSGDLAGVGGQYF. For the CDR3, the DNA is TGTGCCAGCAGTGGAGACCTAGCGGGAGTGGGGGGGCAGTACTTC.